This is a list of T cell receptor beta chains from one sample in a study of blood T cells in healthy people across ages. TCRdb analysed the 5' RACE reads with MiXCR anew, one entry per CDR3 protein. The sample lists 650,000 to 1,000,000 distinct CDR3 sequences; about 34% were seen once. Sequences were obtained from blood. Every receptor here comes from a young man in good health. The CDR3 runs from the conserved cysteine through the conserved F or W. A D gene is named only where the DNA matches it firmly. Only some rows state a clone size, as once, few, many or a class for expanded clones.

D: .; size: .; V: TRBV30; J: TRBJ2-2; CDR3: CACQRGREESGELFF; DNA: TGTGCCTGTCAGAGGGGCAGGGAGGAGTCCGGGGAGCTGTTTTTT
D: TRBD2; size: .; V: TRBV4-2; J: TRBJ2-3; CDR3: CASSPEHVWGGSSTDTQYF; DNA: TGTGCCAGCAGCCCCGAACACGTGTGGGGGGGATCTAGCACAGATACGCAGTATTTT
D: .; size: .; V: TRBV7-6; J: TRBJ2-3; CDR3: CASSLPTRGTTDTQYF; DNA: TGTGCCAGCAGCTTACCGACTAGAGGGACCACAGATACGCAGTATTTT
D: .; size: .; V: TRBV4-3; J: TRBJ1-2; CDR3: CASSQGPSRNYGYTF; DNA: TGCGCCAGCAGCCAAGGCCCGTCTAGGAACTATGGCTACACCTTC
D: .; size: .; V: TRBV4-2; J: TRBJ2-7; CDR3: CASSQGGRYEQYF; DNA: TGTGCCAGCAGCCAAGGGGGACGGTACGAGCAGTACTTC
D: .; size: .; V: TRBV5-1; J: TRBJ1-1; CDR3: CASSLVRVGGTEAFF; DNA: TGCGCCAGCAGCTTGGTTAGGGTCGGGGGCACTGAAGCTTTCTTT
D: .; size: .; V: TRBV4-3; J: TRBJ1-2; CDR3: CASSQEGVNYGYTF; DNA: TGCGCCAGCAGCCAAGAGGGGGTTAACTATGGCTACACCTTC
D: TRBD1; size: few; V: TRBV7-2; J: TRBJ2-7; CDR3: CASSLTGQAAYEQYF; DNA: TGTGCCAGCAGCTTAACGGGACAGGCAGCCTACGAGCAGTACTTC
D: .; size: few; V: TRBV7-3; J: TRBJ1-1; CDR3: CASSPTGKGMNTEAFF; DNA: TGTGCCAGCAGCCCTACGGGGAAGGGGATGAACACTGAAGCTTTCTTT
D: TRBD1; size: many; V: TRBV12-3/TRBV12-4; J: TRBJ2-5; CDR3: CASRGQGKETQYF; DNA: TGTGCCAGCAGGGGACAGGGGAAAGAGACCCAGTACTTC
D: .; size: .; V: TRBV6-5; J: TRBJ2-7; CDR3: CASSYSLGTSYEQYF; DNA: TGTGCCAGCAGTTACTCGCTCGGGACGTCGTACGAGCAGTACTTC
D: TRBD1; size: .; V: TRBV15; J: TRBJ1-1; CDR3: CATSSTQGARAFF; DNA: TGTGCCACCAGCAGTACACAGGGGGCGCGAGCTTTCTTT
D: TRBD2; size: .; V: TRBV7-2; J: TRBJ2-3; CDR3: CASSSLAGGRGDTQYF; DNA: TGTGCCAGCAGCTCACTAGCGGGGGGGCGTGGAGATACGCAGTATTTT
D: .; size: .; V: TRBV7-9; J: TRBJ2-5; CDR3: CASSSKWERETQYF; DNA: TGTGCCAGCAGCTCCAAATGGGAGAGGGAGACCCAGTACTTC
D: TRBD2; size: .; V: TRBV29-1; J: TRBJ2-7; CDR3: CSVEGWATSGGDSTSYNEQYF; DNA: TGCAGCGTTGAAGGGTGGGCGACTAGCGGGGGAGATTCTACCTCCTACAATGAGCAGTACTTC
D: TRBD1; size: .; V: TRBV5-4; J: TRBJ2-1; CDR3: CASSVGGTGASYNEQFF; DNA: TGTGCCAGCAGCGTGGGCGGGACAGGGGCTTCCTACAATGAGCAGTTCTTC
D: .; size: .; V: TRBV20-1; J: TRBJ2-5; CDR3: CSANDQETQYF; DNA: TGCAGTGCTAACGATCAAGAGACCCAGTACTTC
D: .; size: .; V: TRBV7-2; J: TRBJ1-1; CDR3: CASRVGGNTVAFF; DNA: TGTGCCAGCCGAGTTGGGGGAAACACTGTAGCTTTCTTT
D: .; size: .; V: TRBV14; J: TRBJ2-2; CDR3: CASSHPRARLFF; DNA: TGTGCCAGCAGCCACCCGCGGGCGCGGCTGTTTTTT
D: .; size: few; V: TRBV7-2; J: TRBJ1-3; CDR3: CASSLVFAPGNTIYF; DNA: TGTGCCAGCAGCTTAGTATTCGCTCCCGGTAACACCATATATTTT
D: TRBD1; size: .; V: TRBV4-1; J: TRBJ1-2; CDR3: CASSQPGTGKGYGYTF; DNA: TGCGCCAGCAGCCAACCGGGGACAGGGAAGGGCTATGGCTACACCTTC
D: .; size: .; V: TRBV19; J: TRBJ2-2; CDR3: CASSRTPWTGELFF; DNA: TGTGCCAGTAGTCGGACACCATGGACCGGGGAGCTGTTTTTT
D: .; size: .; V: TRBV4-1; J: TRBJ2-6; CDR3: CASSQAYSGANVLTF; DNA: TGCGCCAGCAGCCAGGCTTACTCTGGGGCCAACGTCCTGACTTTC
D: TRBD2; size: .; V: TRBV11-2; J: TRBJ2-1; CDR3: CASSLLAGVNEQFF; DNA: TGTGCCAGCAGCTTACTCGCGGGGGTTAATGAGCAGTTCTTC
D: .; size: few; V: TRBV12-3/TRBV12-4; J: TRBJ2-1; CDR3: CASSFATEQFF; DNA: TGTGCCAGCAGTTTCGCTACCGAGCAGTTCTTC
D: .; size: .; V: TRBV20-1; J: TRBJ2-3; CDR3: CSARDEGQESTDTQYF; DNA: TGCAGTGCTAGAGATGAGGGGCAGGAAAGCACAGATACGCAGTATTTT
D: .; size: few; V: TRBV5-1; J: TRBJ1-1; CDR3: CASSSAENTEAFF; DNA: TGCGCCAGCAGTTCGGCGGAGAACACTGAAGCTTTCTTT
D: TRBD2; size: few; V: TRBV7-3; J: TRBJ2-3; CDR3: CASSPGTSNTDTQYF; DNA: TGTGCCAGCAGCCCCGGGACTAGCAACACAGATACGCAGTATTTT
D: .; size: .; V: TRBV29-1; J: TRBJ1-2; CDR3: CSVEDFDGHYGYTF; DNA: TGCAGCGTTGAAGATTTCGACGGACACTATGGCTACACCTTC
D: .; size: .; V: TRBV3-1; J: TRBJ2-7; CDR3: CASSQEVLETQDF; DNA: TGTGCCAGCAGCCAAGAGGTACTAGAGACCCAGGACTTC
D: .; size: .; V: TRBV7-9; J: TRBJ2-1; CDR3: CASIELQGQQFF; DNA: TGTGCCAGCATCGAACTCCAGGGTCAACAGTTCTTC
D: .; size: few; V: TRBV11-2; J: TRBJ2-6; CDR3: CASNTGTEIGPSGANVLTF; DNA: TGTGCCAGCAACACCGGGACGGAGATTGGACCTTCTGGGGCCAACGTCCTGACTTTC
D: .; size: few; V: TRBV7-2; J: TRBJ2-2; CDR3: CTSSLISGGTNTGELFF; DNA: TGTACCAGCAGCTTAATTTCTGGGGGCACGAACACCGGGGAGCTGTTTTTT
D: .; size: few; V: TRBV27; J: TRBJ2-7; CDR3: CASSSGQGGFNEQYF; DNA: TGTGCCAGCAGTTCCGGACAGGGAGGGTTCAATGAGCAGTACTTC
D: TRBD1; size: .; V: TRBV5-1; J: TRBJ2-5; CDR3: CASSARGPQETQYF; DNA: TGCGCCAGCAGCGCCAGGGGGCCCCAAGAGACCCAGTACTTC
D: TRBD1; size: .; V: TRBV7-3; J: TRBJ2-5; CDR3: CASSSGQGEYYNEQYF; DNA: TGTGCCAGCAGCTCCGGACAGGGGGAATATTACAATGAGCAGTACTTC
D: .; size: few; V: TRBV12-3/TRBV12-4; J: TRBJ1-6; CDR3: CASSLWGNGALHF; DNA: TGTGCCAGCAGTTTATGGGGAAACGGAGCCCTCCACTTT
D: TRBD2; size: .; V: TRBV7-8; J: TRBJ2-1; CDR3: CASSPQRGTYNEQFF; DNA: TGTGCCAGCAGCCCCCAGCGGGGCACCTACAATGAGCAGTTCTTC
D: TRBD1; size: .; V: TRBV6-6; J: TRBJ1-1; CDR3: CASSYTLQGTNTEAFF; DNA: TGTGCCAGCAGTTACACCCTACAGGGGACGAACACTGAAGCTTTCTTT
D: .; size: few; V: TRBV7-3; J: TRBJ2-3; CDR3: CASSFLGQDTQYF; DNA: TGTGCCAGCAGCTTCCTAGGGCAGGATACGCAGTATTTT
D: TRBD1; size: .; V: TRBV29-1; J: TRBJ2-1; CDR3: CSVEPTGAYNEQFF; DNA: TGCAGCGTTGAACCCACAGGGGCTTACAATGAGCAGTTCTTC